This T cell receptor (beta chain) is drawn from a study of blood T cell repertoires in COVID-19. The V and J ends lost 8 bases and 2 bases respectively, with 14 bases between them. The length of the CDR3 is 13 residues. The germline gives CDR1 SQVTM, CDR2 ANQGSEA. Original data processing: Amplification with reference gene primers provided the estimates of nucleated cell counts. This table comes from immunoSEQ multiplex PCR, and its TCRdb copy is limited to in-frame clones, with some not included. The V and J calls and clone size are taken from that table; D and trimming were inferred from the DNA. The table includes under 200,000 clones, 88% detected once.

This clonotype was sampled from a man between 18 and 35 years old with active or convalescent COVID-19. What was sequenced was peripheral blood. This chain links TRBV29-1 with TRBJ2-3, with a tentative D call TRBD2 (5 bases). The CDR3 DNA reads TGCAGCACGGGGAACACAAACACAGATACGCAGTATTTT. Its protein product is CSTGNTNTDTQYF.